This T cell receptor beta chain is from a study of T cell clonality in common variable immunodeficiency. Study outcomes and limitations: CVID subjects shared fewer TCRbeta clones than healthy controls did.

Germline CDR1 and CDR2: SGHDT and YYEEEE. V lost 0 bases to trimming and J lost 5 bases, with 11 bases between them. The CDR3 runs to 15 residues. Sequencing used immunoSEQ multiplex PCR; TCRdb keeps in-frame clones, though not all of them. The table lists approximately 34,000 clones, with no singletons. This clone was seen many times. Antigen specificity is unknown. Sequencing ends 3 residues short of the CDR3 end; the germline J gene provides the rest. V usage is TRBV5-6 and J usage is TRBJ2-2; weak D call: TRBD1 (5 bases). This receptor was taken from a person aged 18 to 75 in good health. The sample consisted of peripheral blood mononuclear cells. The DNA read from the CDR3 is TGTGCCAGCAGCTTGGTTACAGGCTCGACCGGGGAG. Encoded protein: CASSLVTGSTGE. The entire CDR3 is CASSLVTGSTGELFF.